Presented here are 30 T cell receptor beta chains from one specimen sequenced in a study of blood T cell repertoires in COVID-19. The data were produced by immunoSEQ multiplex PCR, yet TCRdb's version contains in-frame clones alone and is incomplete. The sample consists of tens of thousands of clones, around nine tenths of them appearing once. Source material: peripheral blood. The receptors were sampled from a human donor in a cohort sampled during active COVID-19.

This clone was picked up one time. The rearrangement uses TRBV24-1 and TRBJ1-5; D perhaps matches TRBD1 (5 bases). Trimming removed 5 bases at V and 0 bases at J, with 10 bases between. The CDR3 is made up of 15 amino acids. The germline V gene encodes CDR1 KGHDR and CDR2 SFDVKD. For the CDR3, the DNA is TGTGCCACCAGTGGGGGCGCCGATAGCAATCAGCCCCAGCATTTT. Translating gives CATSGGADSNQPQHF.

This chain uses TRBV7-2 with TRBJ1-6; D uncertain. The germline gives CDR1 SGHTA, CDR2 FQGNSA. Trimming removed 6 bases from V and 0 bases from J, with 18 bases in between. This CDR3 spans 18 amino acids. The CDR3 DNA follows: TGTGCCAGCAGTCACGGAGCGGGCCCTTACTCCTATAATTCACCCCTCCACTTT. Protein: CASSHGAGPYSYNSPLHF.

The chain couples TRBV9 to TRBJ2-1; 9 bases map to TRBD1. CDR3 size: 14 residues. Per germline, CDR1 SGDLS and CDR2 YYNGEE. V shed 4 bases, J shed 5 bases, and the junction held 4 bases outside the gene matches. CDR3: CASSRDRADNEQFF. The DNA of the CDR3 is TGTGCCAGCAGCCGGGACAGGGCGGACAATGAGCAGTTCTTC.

The gene calls are TRBV7-9 and TRBJ2-1, with a possible D match to TRBD1 (6 bases). CDR3 length: 13 amino acids. Germline V gene lookup returns CDR1 SEHNR and CDR2 FQNEAQ (reference sequence). Trimming stripped 8 bases from V and 5 bases from J, with 13 bases between. Here the CDR3 reads CASEQGKNNEQFF. Written as DNA, the CDR3 is TGTGCCAGCGAACAGGGTAAGAACAATGAGCAGTTCTTC.

The J gene is TRBJ2-7, the V gene TRBV7-9, with D tentatively TRBD1 (6 bases). Per the germline V gene, CDR1 is SEHNR and CDR2 is FQNEAQ (reference sequence). The CDR3 covers 15 residues. The ends were cut back, 3 bases at V and 2 bases at J, with 14 bases in the middle. The CDR3 reads CASSLGAGAPYEQYF. The CDR3 DNA follows: TGTGCCAGCAGCTTGGGGGCAGGGGCCCCCTACGAGCAGTACTTC.

The chain uses TRBV4-2 and TRBJ2-3; 10 bases match TRBD1. Germline V gene data show CDR1 as LGHNA and CDR2 as YNFKEQ. This CDR3 spans 16 amino acids. The V segment lost 4 bases and the J segment 2 bases; nucleotides outside the gene matches: 6. This CDR3 is CASSRTGQGFTDTQYF. CDR3 nucleotide sequence: TGTGCCAGCAGCCGGACGGGACAGGGGTTCACAGATACGCAGTATTTT.

The chain combines TRBV27 with TRBJ1-2; tentatively, D is TRBD1 (6 bases). There are 13 residues in the CDR3. The germline CDR1 and CDR2 sequences are MNHEY and SMNVEV (reference sequence). Trimming took 0 bases from V and 5 from J, leaving 7 bases between them. The CDR3 sequence: CASSLSQGYGYTF. CDR3 DNA: TGTGCCAGCAGTTTATCCCAGGGGTATGGCTACACCTTC.

The gene calls are TRBV30 and TRBJ2-7, with 8 positions matching TRBD2. The CDR3 loop spans 13 amino acids. Germline values: CDR1 GTSNPN, CDR2 SVGIG (reference sequence). V trimming: 2 bases; J trimming: 4 bases; junction bases outside the gene matches: 4. CDR3 residues: CAWSTSGTYEQYF. The CDR3 nucleotides are TGTGCCTGGAGTACTAGCGGTACGTACGAGCAGTACTTC.

This clone was observed once. The V gene is TRBV5-1, the J gene TRBJ2-3; 9 bases are shared with TRBD1. The CDR3 has 15 amino acids. The germline V gene encodes CDR1 SGHRS and CDR2 YFSETQ. The junction had 4 bases not matched to a gene; V was cut back by 3 bases and J by 2 bases. CDR3 in DNA: TGCGCCAGCAGCTCCCGGGACAGGGCCACAGATACGCAGTATTTT. Its translation is CASSSRDRATDTQYF.

The chain carries TRBV4-3 and TRBJ2-5, with 10 nucleotides matching TRBD1. Germline V gene sequence: CDR1 LGHNA, CDR2 YSLEER. J lost 4 bases, V lost 2 bases, and 10 bases had no gene match. The CDR3 has 17 residues. The CDR3 region has the DNA TGCGCCAGCAGCCAACGGAGGGACAGGGGATCGCGAGAGACCCAGTACTTC. This gives the protein CASSQRRDRGSRETQYF.

This clone appeared a few times. V and J are TRBV2 and TRBJ1-2; TRBD1 matches at 7 bases. The J segment lost 4 bases and the V segment lost 4 bases, leaving 6 bases of the junction unmatched. The germline V gene encodes CDR1 SNHLY and CDR2 FYNNEI. This CDR3 has 14 amino acids. In DNA, the CDR3 is TGTGCCAGCAGTGGACAGGGTCGTGGCTATGGCTACACCTTC. As protein: CASSGQGRGYGYTF. Drawing the rest from reference TRBV2 and TRBJ1-2, the complete variable domain is EPEVTQTPSHQVTQMGQEVILRCVPISNHLYFYWYRQILGQKVEFLVSFYNNEISEKSEIFDDQFSVERPDGSNFTLKIRSTKLEDSAMYFCASSGQGRGYGYTFGSGTRLTVV.

This clone was observed a few times. The chain uses TRBV15 and TRBJ1-5; 7 bases are a match to TRBD1. Germline CDR1 reads LNHNV; CDR2 reads YYDKDF (reference sequence). Trimming took 2 bases from V and 4 from J; bases not matched to a gene: 14. The CDR3 covers 18 residues. This chain's CDR3 is CATSRYRGGAGSNQPQHF. The DNA of the CDR3 is TGTGCCACCAGCAGATACAGGGGCGGCGCGGGAAGTAATCAGCCCCAGCATTTT.

The rearrangement joins TRBV29-1 to TRBJ1-4; no clear D. The CDR3 spans 15 residues. Trimming shortened V by 4 bases and J by 1 base, and 13 bases separated the two germline ends. The germline gives CDR1 SQVTM, CDR2 ANQGSEA. The CDR3 nucleotides read TGCAGCGTTGCCTCAACCCTAGGAACTAATGAAAAACTGTTTTTT. Encoded protein: CSVASTLGTNEKLFF.

This clone was counted a few times. V and J are TRBV27 and TRBJ2-2; TRBD2 is a possible D gene (5 bases). Germline lookup yields CDR1 MNHEY and CDR2 SMNVEV (reference sequence). CDR3 length: 14 residues. Trimming removed 7 bases at V and 7 bases at J, with 16 bases between. The CDR3: CASTLLPRGGELFF. The DNA for the CDR3 is TGTGCCAGCACCCTATTACCACGGGGCGGGGAGCTGTTTTTT.

The chain employs TRBV27 and TRBJ2-3; 12 nucleotides align to TRBD2. CDR3 length: 15 residues. CDR1 and CDR2 from the germline V gene are MNHEY and SMNVEV (reference sequence). With V trimmed by 6 bases and J by 3 bases, 4 bases remained unmatched. As DNA, the CDR3 is TGTGCCAGCAGCTGGACTAGCGGGAAAACAGATACGCAGTATTTT. Translating it yields CASSWTSGKTDTQYF.

The chain has TRBV27 and TRBJ1-5, with D maybe TRBD1 (6 bases). V was pared by 10 bases and J by 5 bases, with 18 bases between. CDR1 and CDR2 (germline): MNHEY, SMNVEV (reference sequence). The CDR3 extends over 14 amino acids. CDR3 sequence: CATHGLQGDQPQHF. In DNA form, the CDR3 reads TGTGCCACACACGGCCTACAGGGAGATCAGCCCCAGCATTTT.

This clone appeared a few times. This sample also contains other DNA sequences that code for the same CDR3. The J gene is TRBJ2-7, the V gene TRBV4-3, with 12 bases lining up with TRBD2. CDR1 is LGHNA, CDR2 YSLEER, per germline. This CDR3 spans 15 amino acids. V gave up 0 bases and J gave up 4 bases; unmatched junction bases: 1. The CDR3, as DNA: TGCGCCAGCAGCCAAGATCTAGCGGGAGGGTACGAGCAGTACTTC. This encodes CASSQDLAGGYEQYF.

The V and J genes are TRBV4-3 and TRBJ2-7, with D maybe TRBD1 (5 bases). The CDR3 spans 16 residues. CDR1 and CDR2 (germline): LGHNA, YSLEER. The ends were cut back, 1 base at V and 0 bases at J, with 13 bases in the middle. The CDR3: CASSQVSRARSYEQYF. CDR3 nucleotide sequence: TGCGCCAGCAGCCAAGTTAGCAGGGCCCGCTCCTACGAGCAGTACTTC.

This rearrangement joins TRBV27 to TRBJ1-3, with 9 bases lining up with TRBD1. From germline, CDR1 is MNHEY and CDR2 SMNVEV (reference sequence). Trimming removed 8 bases from V and 0 bases from J; junction bases left unmatched: 8. CDR3 length: 16 residues. The CDR3 loop reads CASHTGGKGSGNTIYF. In DNA form, the CDR3 reads TGTGCCAGCCATACAGGGGGCAAAGGCTCTGGAAACACCATATATTTT.

This CDR3 is CSVTSGRRWERSYGYTF. The CDR3 DNA reads TGCAGCGTTACCTCAGGGAGGCGATGGGAGCGTAGCTATGGCTACACCTTC. This chain joins TRBV29-1 and TRBJ1-2, with D possibly matching TRBD1 (5 bases). Trimming removed 5 bases at V and 4 bases at J, with 26 bases between. The length of the CDR3 is 17 residues. Germline loops: CDR1 SQVTM, CDR2 ANQGSEA.

This clone was counted once. The chain has TRBV2 and TRBJ2-7; D might be TRBD1 (5 bases). The CDR3 runs 13 residues. CDR1 is SNHLY and CDR2 is FYNNEI in the germline V gene. V was pared by 6 bases and J by 4 bases, with 13 bases between. The CDR3 here is CASSRTGPYEQYF. CDR3 nucleotides: TGTGCCAGCAGCCGCACAGGACCATACGAGCAGTACTTC.

The rearrangement joins TRBV7-2 to TRBJ1-1; a possible D gene is TRBD1 (6 bases). Trimming cost V 5 bases and J 7 bases, with 23 bases left between them. The germline gives CDR1 SGHTA, CDR2 FQGNSA. The CDR3 covers 16 residues. CDR3 amino acids: CASSLQFGGAGIEAFF. The CDR3 nucleotides are TGTGCCAGCAGCCTACAATTCGGGGGGGCAGGTATTGAAGCTTTCTTT.

With respect to this clone: The junction departs from the called germline gene at one end, perhaps through a read error. The rearrangement uses TRBV7-7 and TRBJ2-1, with D possibly matching TRBD2 (6 bases). This CDR3 is built from 15 residues. CDR1 and CDR2 (germline): SSHAT, FNYEAQ (reference sequence). The CDR3 reads CASSLAPSADNEQFF. The CDR3 nucleotides read TGTGCTAGCAGCTTGGCCCCTAGCGCGGACAATGAGCAGTTCTTC.

The genes are TRBV29-1 and TRBJ1-1, with 7 bases lining up with TRBD1. The CDR3 is 11 residues long. In germline, CDR1 is SQVTM, CDR2 ANQGSEA. Unmatched junction bases numbered 5, after V lost 2 bases and J lost 11 bases. In DNA form, the CDR3 reads TGCAGCGTTGAAAGGGGGCGCTTGGCTTTCTTT. Residues: CSVERGRLAFF.

This chain uses TRBV18 with TRBJ1-1; TRBD1 agrees at 7 bases. The germline V gene has CDR1 KGHSH and CDR2 LQKENI. This CDR3 region has 15 residues. The V segment lost 3 bases and the J segment 4 bases; nucleotides outside the gene matches: 8. CDR3 region: CASSPPSQGGTEAFF. CDR3 nucleotide sequence: TGTGCCAGCTCACCCCCTTCCCAGGGGGGCACTGAAGCTTTCTTT.

The chain employs TRBV6-5 and TRBJ2-3; 10 nucleotides agree with TRBD2. With 8 bases clipped from V and 3 bases from J, the junction kept 8 bases outside the gene matches. Germline CDR1 MNHEY, CDR2 SVGAGI. CDR3 length equals 15 residues. The CDR3 reads CASCSLAGATDTQYF. As DNA, the CDR3 is TGTGCCAGCTGTAGCCTAGCGGGAGCGACAGATACGCAGTATTTT.

This rearrangement joins TRBV5-1 to TRBJ1-4; 7 bases are shared with TRBD1. CDR3 length: 15 amino acids. V lost 5 bases to trimming and J lost 3 bases; unmatched junction nucleotides: 7. The germline gives CDR1 SGHRS, CDR2 YFSETQ. The CDR3 sequence: CASSFTGTANEKLFF. Written as DNA, the CDR3 is TGCGCCAGCAGTTTCACCGGGACAGCTAATGAAAAACTGTTTTTT.

CDR3 loop: CASSELGTDYEQYF. CDR3 nucleotide sequence: TGTGCCAGCAGTGAATTGGGGACAGATTACGAGCAGTACTTC. The V gene is TRBV25-1, the J gene TRBJ2-7, with 7 bases lining up with TRBD1. V lost 1 base to trimming and J lost 4 bases; unmatched junction nucleotides: 4. Germline assignment: CDR1 MGHDK and CDR2 SYGVNS. This CDR3 region has 14 residues.

The chain uses TRBV6-5 and TRBJ2-3, with a weak D call TRBD2 (7 bases). Germline V gene lookup returns CDR1 MNHEY and CDR2 SVGAGI. Trimming cost V 6 bases and J 3 bases, with 16 bases left between them. This CDR3 contains 15 residues. DNA of the CDR3: TGTGCCAGCAGCGCACAGGGAGGGGCAACAGATACGCAGTATTTT. This sequence encodes CASSAQGGATDTQYF.

This clone appeared a single time. The rearrangement joins TRBV6-5 to TRBJ2-7, with 7 bases matching TRBD1. The CDR3 has 14 residues. After removal of 6 bases from V and 2 bases from J, the junction contained 7 bases not matched to a gene. CDR1 MNHEY and CDR2 SVGAGI come from the germline V gene. CDR3 nucleotides: TGTGCCAGCAGCTTGACACAGGGGACCTACGAGCAGTACTTC. Translated: CASSLTQGTYEQYF.